These 17 T cell receptor beta chains were sequenced from one sample in a study of cytomegalovirus exposure and HLA in healthy donors (dated by TCRdb to 2016 to 2017). Libraries came from the immunoSEQ multiplex PCR assay. In its TCRdb copy, this immuneACCESS table keeps in-frame sequences only and misses some clones. Where compared with another copy, unresolved V genes explain less than half of these, and the others have no known cause. This sample lists around 150,000 clones; just under 85% were detected once. The top ten hold roughly 29% of the sample. The sequencing sample was made of PBMCs. Receptor source: a man in his thirties or forties in good health and CMV-seropositive.

The genes are TRBV10-1 and TRBJ2-7, with 15 nucleotides matching TRBD2. Germline V gene lookup returns CDR1 WNHNN and CDR2 SYGVQD (reference sequence). Trimming cost V 4 bases and J 0 bases; bases outside gene matches: 1. The CDR3 runs 16 residues. The CDR3 here is CASSGTSGRASYEQYF. The CDR3 DNA is TGCGCCAGCAGTGGGACTAGCGGGAGGGCCTCCTACGAGCAGTACTTC.

This sequence joins TRBV5-4 and TRBJ2-1; D not resolved. Trimming took 0 bases from V and 4 from J, leaving 8 bases between them. The germline CDR1 and CDR2 sequences are SGHNT and YYREEE (reference sequence). CDR3 length: 14 amino acids. CDR3: CASSLVGSYNEQFF. CDR3 nucleotides: TGTGCCAGCAGCTTGGTGGGCAGTTACAATGAGCAGTTCTTC.

CDR3 in DNA: TGTGCCAGCAGTTTAGCCGAGGGTAGGAACACTGAAGCTTTCTTT. This encodes CASSLAEGRNTEAFF. This chain uses TRBV27 with TRBJ1-1; the D is unclear. The CDR3 loop spans 15 amino acids. CDR1 is MNHEY and CDR2 is SMNVEV in the germline V gene (reference sequence). Trimming shortened V by 2 bases and J by 1 base, and 11 bases separated the two germline ends.

V gene TRBV18 combines with J gene TRBJ2-1, with D possibly TRBD1 on 6 matching bases. Per germline, CDR1 KGHSH and CDR2 LQKENI. The V end lost 2 bases, the J end lost 1 base, and 6 bases lay between the germline ends. This CDR3 spans 14 amino acids. The CDR3 DNA follows: TGTGCCAGCTCACCAGGACAGTCCTACAATGAGCAGTTCTTC. This encodes CASSPGQSYNEQFF.

This clone appeared a single time. The gene calls are TRBV19 and TRBJ2-6; TRBD1 aligns across 8 bases. Looked up from germline, CDR1 is LNHDA and CDR2 is SQIVND (reference sequence). The CDR3 has 18 amino acids. After removal of 3 bases from V and 0 bases from J, the junction contained 7 bases not matched to a gene. DNA of the CDR3: TGTGCCAGTAGTATGGGACAGGTCATCCGCTCTGGGGCCAACGTCCTGACTTTC. This codes for CASSMGQVIRSGANVLTF. The variable domain in full, with the rest retrieved from reference TRBV19 and TRBJ2-6, is DGGITQSPKYLFRKEGQNVTLSCEQNLNHDAMYWYRQDPGQGLRLIYYSQIVNDFQKGDIAEGYSVSREKKESFPLTVTSAQKNPTAFYLCASSMGQVIRSGANVLTFGAGSRLTVL.

The chain is built from TRBV11-2 and TRBJ2-1; possibly TRBD2 for D (6 bases). Trimming took 0 bases from V and 9 from J, leaving 12 bases between them. Germline V CDR1 and CDR2: SGHAT, FQNNGV. The CDR3 is 14 residues long. The CDR3 spells CASSLEWGLREQFF. The CDR3, as DNA: TGTGCCAGCAGCTTAGAGTGGGGACTGCGTGAGCAGTTCTTC.

This sequence joins TRBV7-4 and TRBJ2-5; 10 bases fit TRBD2. Germline CDR1 SGHVT, CDR2 SQSDAQ. CDR3 length: 17 residues. The V gene end was trimmed by 5 bases and the J gene end by 3 bases; junction bases not matched to a gene: 12. CDR3 region: CASSPPQREGEKETQYF. For the CDR3, the DNA is TGTGCCAGCAGCCCGCCCCAGCGGGAGGGGGAAAAAGAGACCCAGTACTTC.

The chain recombines TRBV7-9 with TRBJ2-5, with 10 bases aligning to TRBD2. Germline values: CDR1 SEHNR, CDR2 FQNEAQ (reference sequence). Trimming took 4 bases from V and 5 from J; bases not matched to a gene: 7. The CDR3 runs to 15 residues. CDR3 region: CASSSRLAGVETQYF. For the CDR3, the DNA is TGTGCCAGCAGCTCACGGCTAGCGGGAGTCGAGACCCAGTACTTC.

V gene TRBV5-4 combines with J gene TRBJ2-3, with 11 nucleotides matching TRBD2. The CDR3 length is 16 residues. Germline lookup yields CDR1 SGHNT and CDR2 YYREEE (reference sequence). With V trimmed by 4 bases and J by 0 bases, 4 bases remained unmatched. As DNA, the CDR3 is TGTGCCAGCAGCGAAAGACTAGCGGGAAGCACAGATACGCAGTATTTT. It encodes CASSERLAGSTDTQYF.

The chain is built from TRBV2 and TRBJ1-2, with D possibly matching TRBD1 (6 bases). This CDR3 is built from 13 residues. Trimming took 1 base from V and 6 from J, leaving 9 bases between them. Looked up from germline, CDR1 is SNHLY and CDR2 is FYNNEI. CDR3 sequence: CASSEEGVDGYTF. Here the CDR3 DNA reads TGTGCCAGCAGTGAAGAGGGGGTCGATGGCTACACCTTC.

This chain joins TRBV16 and TRBJ2-1; D uncertain. The V gene's germline CDR1 is KGHSY and CDR2 FQNENV. The CDR3 contains 15 residues. Trimming removed 5 bases at V and 7 bases at J, with 18 bases between. CDR3 loop: CASSVSRVAGNEQFF. In nucleotides, the CDR3 is TGTGCCAGCAGCGTCTCCCGAGTAGCCGGAAATGAGCAGTTCTTC. Filled out from reference TRBV16 and TRBJ2-1, the complete variable domain reads GEEVAQTPKHLVRGEGQKAKLYCAPIKGHSYVFWYQQVLKNEFKFLISFQNENVFDETGMPKERFSAKCLPNSPCSLEIQATKLEDSAVYFCASSVSRVAGNEQFFGPGTRLTVL.

The chain uses TRBV6-1 and TRBJ1-2; no clear D gene. There are 12 residues in the CDR3. Germline CDR1 is MNHNS and CDR2 is SASEGT. V lost 6 bases and J lost 3, with 8 bases in between. The CDR3 region has the DNA TGTGCCAGCAGGGCAATCGACTATGGCTACACCTTC. Amino acid sequence: CASRAIDYGYTF.

The rearrangement links TRBV6-6 to TRBJ2-5, with 12 nucleotides matching TRBD2. In germline, CDR1 is MNHNY, CDR2 SVGAGI (reference sequence). The CDR3 is 14 residues long. With V trimmed by 2 bases and J by 9 bases, 4 bases remained unmatched. The CDR3 bases are TGTGCCAGCAGTTACGGGGGACTAGCGGGCGCCCAGTACTTC. Protein: CASSYGGLAGAQYF.

This clone came up once. The genes are TRBV27 and TRBJ1-1, with TRBD1 matching over 10 bases. The germline gives CDR1 MNHEY, CDR2 SMNVEV (reference sequence). The CDR3 contains 15 residues. V gave up 3 bases and J gave up 6 bases; unmatched junction bases: 7. The CDR3 spells CASSFEGTGVAEAFF. The CDR3, as DNA: TGTGCCAGCAGTTTCGAGGGGACAGGGGTCGCTGAAGCTTTCTTT.

The table lists this clone with a count of one. J is TRBJ2-7 and V is TRBV7-9, with 9 bases lining up with TRBD1. The CDR3 loop spans 14 amino acids. The ends lost 6 bases at V and 4 bases at J; junction bases unmatched: 7. Germline CDR1 is SEHNR and CDR2 is FQNEAQ (reference sequence). The CDR3 region is CASSSSGTGYEQYF. DNA of the CDR3: TGTGCCAGCAGTTCCAGCGGGACAGGGTACGAGCAGTACTTC.

The genes are TRBV11-3 and TRBJ1-2, with 8 positions matching TRBD1. Unmatched junction bases numbered 8, after V lost 3 bases and J lost 5 bases. This CDR3 is 15 amino acids long. The V gene's germline CDR1 is SGHNT and CDR2 YENEEA. CDR3 coding DNA: TGTGCCAGCAGCTTTACAATTACAGGGGGGTATGGCTACACCTTC. Protein sequence: CASSFTITGGYGYTF.

V gene TRBV7-9 combines with J gene TRBJ2-7, with D maybe TRBD1 (6 bases). Germline loops: CDR1 SEHNR, CDR2 FQNEAQ (reference sequence). The ends were cut back, 3 bases at V and 2 bases at J, with 8 bases in the middle. This CDR3 spans 13 amino acids. CDR3 in DNA: TGTGCCAGCAGCTTCGCAGGGGCCTACGAGCAGTACTTC. Translation: CASSFAGAYEQYF.